This T cell receptor beta chain was observed in a study of CD8 T cells in Susac syndrome (dated by TCRdb to 2018 to 2020). Study-wide context: Whether CD8+ T cell activation and differentiation in Susac syndrome was antigen driven was tested using repertoire sequencing. The paper as a whole reports these results and caveats: The study acknowledged that relatively few individuals were included in the TCR sequencing and HLA analysis.

For this clonotype: This clone's antigen is unknown. Per-nucleotide qualities are absent, and no much larger clonotype sits a single base away.

Peripheral blood CD8+ and CD4+ T cells from healthy donors, Susac syndrome patients and multiple sclerosis patients were profiled using high-throughput TCR beta sequencing. Treatment-naive patients with stable or active relapsing-remitting disease fulfilling revised McDonald criteria were used as multiple sclerosis controls. CD8+ TEMRA cells were enriched by FACS, while bulk CD8+ and CD4+ T cells were purified by magnetic negative isolation. Blood was collected in EDTA tubes and processed within 24 hours, with PBMCs isolated through density gradient centrifugation. PBMCs destined for TCR sequencing were cryopreserved in liquid nitrogen and later thawed in a 37 °C water bath. The sorted or isolated CD4+, CD8+ and CD8+ TEMRA cells reached a purity of at least 90%. Taken from cysteine to valine, the CDR3 has 11 residues. The kept DNA is CDR3 alone, 33 bases in frame from the first base. Looking up the germline V gene yields CDR1 MNHNS and CDR2 SASEGT. V loses 2 bases, J loses 6 bases, and the germline ends lie 5 bases apart.

RNA was extracted with the RNeasy kit and about 0.5 to 1 ug was reverse transcribed using random hexamers. The immunoSEQ multiplex PCR assay, which covers 54 Vbeta and 13 Jbeta segments, was used to amplify TCR beta CDR3 regions. PCR amplification bias was corrected using a synthetic template baseline for primer optimization and computational correction. Regarding the original processing steps: Reads were assigned to V, D and J genes according to IMGT and analyzed in immunoSEQ Analyzer, with only productive sequences retained. Clonality was computed as one minus Shannon entropy normalized by log2 of the number of productive unique sequences. Public and private clones were assessed among the 100 most prevalent clones of each patient and control. Susac-specific clones were defined as absent from healthy and MS cohorts, over a thousand published viral clones and other ImmuneACCESS disease sequences. TCRdb trimmed the raw reads at Q25, called clones with MiXCR and kept productive beta chains. One record per CDR3 amino acid sequence lists the most common genes and DNA. TCRdb, rather than the study authors, made the V and J calls. The sample table holds hundreds of thousands of distinct CDR3 sequences, of which 93% were seen once. 0.055% to 0.075% of the sample is held by the ten biggest clonotypes.

Input material: CD4+ T cells from PBMCs. This TCR derives from a human donor with multiple sclerosis. The chain employs TRBV6-1 and TRBJ2-7; confidence is insufficient to name the D gene. At the DNA level, the sequence is TGTGCCAGCAGTGAATGGGGCGAGCAGTACGTC. This codes for CASSEWGEQYV.